Presented here are 17 T cell receptor beta chains from one specimen sequenced in a study of vaccination effects on CD4 cells after COVID-19. No antigens are known for them. Sequencing used immunoSEQ multiplex PCR; TCRdb keeps in-frame clones, though not all of them. There are about 73,000 clones in the sample; approximately 74% occur only once, and about 2.9% lies in the top ten. Antigen-specific CD4+ T cells expanded by the ViraFEST assay with viral peptide pools were then sequenced. Subsequent to 10 days of culture, CD4+ T cells were isolated. Nucleocapsid antibodies were negative in the vaccine recipients, who had never had SARS-CoV-2 infection. Sequences were derived from CD4+ T cells from PBMCs cultured with HCoV-NL63 spike peptides, sampled before COVID-19 vaccination. These receptors were obtained from a human donor who received a COVID-19 vaccine.

The chain joins TRBV30 to TRBJ1-5; 9 bases align to TRBD1. Germline CDR1 reads GTSNPN; CDR2 reads SVGIG (reference sequence). Trimming removed 2 bases from V and 0 bases from J; junction bases left unmatched: 11. The CDR3 covers 18 residues. CDR3 in DNA: TGTGCCTGGAGTCCCGGGACAGGGAGAACCTATAGCAATCAGCCCCAGCATTTT. Its protein is CAWSPGTGRTYSNQPQHF.

The chain recombines TRBV6-5 with TRBJ1-3, with unresolved D. Germline V lookup: CDR1 MNHEY, CDR2 SVGAGI. V was trimmed by 0 bases and J by 4 bases, leaving 10 bases between them. There are 15 residues in the CDR3. The CDR3 here is CASSYSEGLGNTIYF. DNA of the CDR3: TGTGCCAGCAGTTACTCGGAAGGGCTCGGAAACACCATATATTTT.

V and J are TRBV4-1 and TRBJ2-5; D gene ambiguous. Trimming removed 0 bases from V and 3 bases from J, with 17 bases in between. Germline lookup yields CDR1 MGHRA and CDR2 YSYEKL. The CDR3 contains 17 residues. CDR3 in DNA: TGCGCCAGCAGCCAAGATCACCCCCCCCTCCCGAAAGAGACCCAGTACTTC. The encoded protein is CASSQDHPPLPKETQYF.

The chain couples TRBV4-1 to TRBJ2-5, with 10 bases lining up with TRBD2. Germline CDR1 and CDR2: MGHRA and YSYEKL. The CDR3 is 17 amino acids. V shed 0 bases and J 6 bases; nucleotides not matched to a gene: 10. CDR3 sequence (DNA): TGCGCCAGCAGCCAAGATGGGTTAACTAGCGGGGAGAAGACCCAGTACTTC. It translates to CASSQDGLTSGEKTQYF.

V and J are TRBV5-1 and TRBJ1-4; 10 nucleotides agree with TRBD1. Trimming removed 1 base from V and 8 bases from J; junction bases left unmatched: 17. The CDR3 has 19 residues. Per germline, CDR1 SGHRS and CDR2 YFSETQ. As DNA, the CDR3 is TGCGCCAGCAGCTTGCGGGGTCGAGGACAGGGGGATATTTTGGAAAAACTGTTTTTT. Amino acids: CASSLRGRGQGDILEKLFF.

The chain carries TRBV10-3 and TRBJ1-6; D is perhaps TRBD1 (5 bases). CDR1 and CDR2 (germline): ENHRY, SYGVKD. The length of the CDR3 is 14 residues. V was cut by 1 base and J by 11 bases, with 12 bases left in between. In DNA, the CDR3 is TGTGCCATCAGTGAGTTGGGGGTTGGGGCACCCCTCCACTTT. This codes for CAISELGVGAPLHF.

The V gene is TRBV20-1, the J gene TRBJ2-7, with 7 bases that match TRBD2. Per the germline V gene, CDR1 is DFQATT and CDR2 is SNEGSKA (reference sequence). This CDR3 comprises 11 residues. The J segment lost 4 bases and the V segment lost 6 bases, leaving 3 bases of the junction unmatched. The CDR3 DNA is TGCAGTGCCCTGGGGGGGTACGAGCAGTACGTC. Residues: CSALGGYEQYV.

Only a few counts were recorded for this clone. CDR3 sequence: CASSLYLFGAQVNTQYF. CDR3 DNA: TGTGCCAGCAGCTTATATCTTTTCGGGGCGCAAGTAAATACGCAGTATTTT. The chain combines TRBV7-9 with TRBJ2-3; possibly TRBD1 or TRBD2 for D (5 bases each). CDR1 and CDR2 (germline): SEHNR, FQNEAQ (reference sequence). This CDR3 comprises 17 residues. V was pared by 2 bases and J by 7 bases, with 22 bases between. The variable domain in full, with the rest retrieved from reference TRBV7-9 and TRBJ2-3, is DTGVSQNPRHKITKRGQNVTFRCDPISEHNRLYWYRQTLGQGPEFLTYFQNEAQLEKSRLLSDRFSAERPKGSFSTLEIQRTEQGDSAMYLCASSLYLFGAQVNTQYFGPGTRLTVL.

This clone was counted between two and nine times. The chain uses TRBV19 and TRBJ2-1; D call uncertain. This CDR3 is 14 amino acids long. CDR1 is LNHDA, CDR2 SQIVND, per germline (reference sequence). V lost 6 bases to trimming and J lost 2 bases, with 11 bases between them. The DNA for the CDR3 is TGTGCCAGTAGCCCTCAAGGAGCCTACAATGAGCAGTTCTTC. Amino acid sequence: CASSPQGAYNEQFF.

The chain has TRBV7-2 and TRBJ2-7; TRBD2 is a possible D gene (6 bases). The V end lost 5 bases, the J end lost 0 bases, and 14 bases lay between the germline ends. The CDR3 is made up of 15 amino acids. Germline V gene lookup returns CDR1 SGHTA and CDR2 FQGNSA. CDR3 region: CASSPLGGASYEQYV. CDR3 in DNA: TGTGCCAGCAGCCCTTTGGGCGGGGCCTCCTACGAGCAGTACGTC.

The chain combines TRBV24-1 with TRBJ2-1; 7 bases are a match to TRBD1. The CDR3 totals 14 residues. V shed 3 bases, J shed 9 bases, and the junction held 7 bases outside the gene matches. In germline, CDR1 is KGHDR, CDR2 SFDVKD. This CDR3 reads CATSDTPGQIEQFF. DNA for the CDR3: TGTGCCACCAGTGATACTCCGGGACAGATTGAGCAGTTCTTC.

V is TRBV30 and J is TRBJ1-3, with D perhaps TRBD1 (6 bases). This CDR3 has 17 amino acids. Germline loops: CDR1 GTSNPN, CDR2 SVGIG (reference sequence). V was pared by 4 bases and J by 3 bases, with 22 bases between. The CDR3 bases are TGTGCCTGGACTCAGCGAACAGGGAACCTACTTGGAAACACCATATATTTT. As protein: CAWTQRTGNLLGNTIYF.

The chain combines TRBV29-1 with TRBJ2-7; TRBD1 aligns across 9 bases. The germline V gene has CDR1 SQVTM and CDR2 ANQGSEA. CDR3 length: 12 amino acids. V was clipped by 5 bases and J by 5 bases; unmatched bases: 4. As DNA, the CDR3 is TGCAGCGTTACGACAGGGGGGGACGAGCAGTACGTC. This gives the protein CSVTTGGDEQYV.

V usage is TRBV9 and J usage is TRBJ1-5; D is ambiguous. The CDR3 loop spans 14 amino acids. Looked up from germline, CDR1 is SGDLS and CDR2 is YYNGEE. The V gene lost 2 bases and the J gene lost 3 bases, with 9 bases spanning the gap. In DNA, the CDR3 is TGTGCCAGCAGCGTCGGCCTAAACAATCAGCCCCAGCATTTT. Its protein product is CASSVGLNNQPQHF. The entire variable domain, with the rest obtained from reference TRBV9 and TRBJ1-5, is as follows: DSGVTQTPKHLITATGQRVTLRCSPRSGDLSVYWYQQSLDQGLQFLIQYYNGEERAKGNILERFSAQQFPDLHSELNLSSLELGDSALYFCASSVGLNNQPQHFGDGTRLSIL.

This sequence joins TRBV2 and TRBJ2-7, with D possibly TRBD2 on 6 matching bases. V gave up 7 bases and J gave up 0 bases, with 19 bases separating them. CDR1 SNHLY and CDR2 FYNNEI come from the germline V gene. The CDR3 extends over 16 amino acids. The CDR3 DNA is TGTGCCAGCAAAAAGGCCGGGACGGGGGACTCCTACGAGCAGTACGTC. Its protein product is CASKKAGTGDSYEQYV.

The chain combines TRBV6-5 with TRBJ2-1, with a weak D call TRBD1 (6 bases). CDR1 is MNHEY, CDR2 SVGAGI, per germline. The CDR3 spans 14 residues. The ends were cut back, 4 bases at V and 7 bases at J, with 14 bases in the middle. The CDR3 DNA reads TGTGCCAGCAGTTCATTGGGGGCAGAAAATGAGCAGTTCTTC. Translated, it gives CASSSLGAENEQFF.

The DNA for the CDR3 is TGTGCCAGCTCACCTTGGGACAAGGCCTGGAGCTACACCTTC. Protein product: CASSPWDKAWSYTF. This rearrangement joins TRBV18 to TRBJ1-2; TRBD1 might be the D (6 bases). Germline V lookup: CDR1 KGHSH, CDR2 LQKENI. V was shortened by 3 bases and J by 9 bases, with 17 bases between the two germline ends. The CDR3 loop spans 14 amino acids.